The 26 T cell receptor beta chains in this list originate from one sample, sequenced in a study of Tregs in tolerant kidney transplant recipients. Some clones are missing from TCRdb's copy, which holds only in-frame ones; the method was immunoSEQ multiplex PCR. The sample includes 68,000 or so clones, 65% to 85% of them seen just once. Sequencing was done on a sample of CD4+ T cells from blood. Source of these receptors: a human donor in good health.

This chain links TRBV7-8 with TRBJ2-1; D unclear. Looked up from germline, CDR1 is SGHVS and CDR2 is FQNEAQ. The CDR3 extends over 12 amino acids. Trimming took 5 bases from V and 8 from J, leaving 10 bases between them. The CDR3 region has the DNA TGTGCCAGCAGCACGGGTACGGATGAGCAGTTCTTC. It encodes CASSTGTDEQFF.

The V gene is TRBV5-1, the J gene TRBJ2-3; the D gene is possibly TRBD2 (7 bases). Germline CDR1 is SGHRS and CDR2 is YFSETQ. V lost 0 bases, J lost 3 bases, and 14 bases lay in between. CDR3 length equals 16 residues. In DNA, the CDR3 is TGCGCCAGCAGCTTGGGGGCGGGGGCCGTTACAGATACGCAGTATTTT. It translates to CASSLGAGAVTDTQYF.

The chain is built from TRBV7-2 and TRBJ2-7; 7 bases match TRBD1. Germline V lookup: CDR1 SGHTA, CDR2 FQGNSA. V was pared by 5 bases and J by 1 base, with 8 bases of the junction left unmatched. CDR3 length: 15 amino acids. CDR3 DNA sequence: TGTGCCAGCAGCCTCAAGGGACAGCTGTCCTACGAGCAGTACTTC. As protein: CASSLKGQLSYEQYF.

The chain is built from TRBV5-1 and TRBJ1-2; TRBD1 might be the D (6 bases). Germline assignment: CDR1 SGHRS and CDR2 YFSETQ. V was cut by 4 bases and J by 4 bases, with 26 bases left in between. The CDR3 has 18 residues. For the CDR3, the DNA is TGCGCCAGCAGCCCCGGGACACGCAGGTCCCAAATTCTCTATGGCTACACCTTC. Protein sequence: CASSPGTRRSQILYGYTF. Full variable domain (rest looked up from reference TRBV5-1 and TRBJ1-2): KAGVTQTPRYLIKTRGQQVTLSCSPISGHRSVSWYQQTPGQGLQFLFEYFSETQRNKGNFPGRFSGRQFSNSRSEMNVSTLELGDSALYLCASSPGTRRSQILYGYTFGSGTRLTVV.

The chain is built from TRBV5-1 and TRBJ2-7, with a tentative D call TRBD2 (6 bases). This CDR3 spans 15 amino acids. The germline V and J ends were trimmed by 4 bases and 0 bases, with 14 bases remaining between them. Germline V gene data show CDR1 as SGHRS and CDR2 as YFSETQ. Here the CDR3 reads CASSPTRSPSYEQYF. CDR3 DNA: TGCGCCAGCAGCCCGACTAGATCCCCCTCCTACGAGCAGTACTTC.

The chain carries TRBV18 and TRBJ2-1; 11 nucleotides line up with TRBD1. CDR3 length: 18 residues. CDR1 is KGHSH and CDR2 is LQKENI in the germline V gene. The ends lost 3 bases at V and 9 bases at J; junction bases unmatched: 16. DNA of the CDR3: TGTGCCAGCTCACCTTTAGCCCCGGGGACAGGGGGTTGGGGTGAGCAGTTCTTC. As protein: CASSPLAPGTGGWGEQFF.

The gene calls are TRBV14 and TRBJ2-1; 7 positions agree with TRBD1. The CDR3 has 15 residues. V shed 3 bases and J 2 bases; nucleotides not matched to a gene: 4. From germline, CDR1 is SGHDN and CDR2 FVKESK. The CDR3 DNA is TGTGCCAGCAGCCAGGAGAGGGGGCCCTACAATGAGCAGTTCTTC. It translates to CASSQERGPYNEQFF.

The gene calls are TRBV29-1 and TRBJ2-3, with TRBD1 matching over 12 bases. Germline V gives CDR1 SQVTM, CDR2 ANQGSEA. This CDR3 has 15 amino acids. Trimming cost V 4 bases and J 3 bases; bases outside gene matches: 5. For the CDR3, the DNA is TGCAGCGTTGCCGGGACAGGGGGCGATACAGATACGCAGTATTTT. It specifies CSVAGTGGDTDTQYF.

The genes are TRBV20-1 and TRBJ1-2; no definite D call. CDR3 length: 11 amino acids. Trimming left V 4 bases short and J 3 bases short, with 6 bases between. Germline CDR1 is DFQATT and CDR2 is SNEGSKA (reference sequence). For the CDR3, the DNA is TGCAGTGCTATGAGCTACTATGGCTACACCTTC. Translation: CSAMSYYGYTF.

In its sample, this clone was seen once. V gene TRBV5-4 combines with J gene TRBJ2-7; D is perhaps TRBD1 (5 bases). Germline V gene sequence: CDR1 SGHNT, CDR2 YYREEE (reference sequence). The CDR3 length is 15 residues. Trimming left V 0 bases short and J 2 bases short, with 12 bases between. CDR3 in DNA: TGTGCCAGCAGCTTGGGCCCAGGGATTACCTACGAGCAGTACTTC. Translation gives CASSLGPGITYEQYF.

This chain joins TRBV13 and TRBJ2-3; 13 nucleotides agree with TRBD2. Trimming cost V 0 bases and J 1 base; bases outside gene matches: 13. Germline loops: CDR1 PRHDT, CDR2 FYEKMQ (reference sequence). This CDR3 region has 21 residues. CDR3 loop: CASSLGLTRLAGGPRTDTQYF. For the CDR3, the DNA is TGTGCCAGCAGCTTAGGCCTAACGAGACTAGCGGGGGGCCCACGCACAGATACGCAGTATTTT. The whole variable domain, remainder taken from reference TRBV13 and TRBJ2-3, is AAGVIQSPRHLIKEKRETATLKCYPIPRHDTVYWYQQGPGQDPQFLISFYEKMQSDKGSIPDRFSAQQFSDYHSELNMSSLELGDSALYFCASSLGLTRLAGGPRTDTQYFGPGTRLTVL.

Written as DNA, the CDR3 is TGTGCCAGCAGCGGTTACAATCAGCCCCAGCATTTT. Its protein is CASSGYNQPQHF. The rearrangement joins TRBV7-2 to TRBJ1-5; D not resolved. The CDR3 has 12 residues. Germline V CDR1 and CDR2: SGHTA, FQGNSA. Deletions cut 5 bases from V and 3 bases from J, with 5 bases between. The full variable domain, rest sourced from reference TRBV7-2 and TRBJ1-5, is GAGVSQSPSNKVTEKGKDVELRCDPISGHTALYWYRQSLGQGLEFLIYFQGNSAPDKSGLPSDRFSAERTGGSVSTLTIQRTQQEDSAVYLCASSGYNQPQHFGDGTRLSIL.

The CDR3 bases are TGTGCCAGCAGCCAGGGAATACCGGATGGCTACACCTTC. Translation: CASSQGIPDGYTF. The V call is TRBV9, the J call TRBJ1-2, with a tentative D call TRBD1 (5 bases). Trimming left V 4 bases short and J 6 bases short, with 13 bases between. The CDR3 runs 13 residues. In germline, CDR1 is SGDLS, CDR2 YYNGEE.

The chain is built from TRBV10-3 and TRBJ1-1, with D uncertain. This CDR3 has 11 residues. The ends were cut back, 4 bases at V and 7 bases at J, with 7 bases in the middle. Germline V gene sequence: CDR1 ENHRY, CDR2 SYGVKD. CDR3 residues: CAISGGFEAFF. The CDR3, as DNA: TGTGCCATCAGTGGCGGCTTTGAAGCTTTCTTT.

The chain uses TRBV2 and TRBJ2-2, with no clear D. The V gene's germline CDR1 is SNHLY and CDR2 FYNNEI. V was clipped by 5 bases and J by 3 bases, with 4 bases between them. The CDR3 is made up of 12 amino acids. The chain's CDR3 is CASSWDTGELFF. In DNA, the CDR3 is TGTGCCAGCAGTTGGGACACCGGGGAGCTGTTTTTT. Complete variable domain (other parts from reference TRBV2 and TRBJ2-2): EPEVTQTPSHQVTQMGQEVILRCVPISNHLYFYWYRQILGQKVEFLVSFYNNEISEKSEIFDDQFSVERPDGSNFTLKIRSTKLEDSAMYFCASSWDTGELFFGEGSRLTVL.

The table lists this clone with a count of one. The chain is built from TRBV25-1 and TRBJ1-1, with a weak D call TRBD1 (5 bases). The V end lost 7 bases, the J end lost 5 bases, and 14 bases lay between the germline ends. Looked up from germline, CDR1 is MGHDK and CDR2 is SYGVNS. This CDR3 is 13 amino acids long. CDR3 nucleotides: TGTGCCAGCATGGGGCGAACGGGGACTGAAGCTTTCTTT. Amino acid sequence: CASMGRTGTEAFF.

V gene TRBV5-1 combines with J gene TRBJ2-7; TRBD1 aligns across 9 bases. Germline V lookup: CDR1 SGHRS, CDR2 YFSETQ. Trimming at V came to 7 bases and at J to 5 bases, leaving 16 bases not matched to a gene. This CDR3 has 16 amino acids. CDR3 residues: CASVRSPQGARDEQYF. CDR3 bases: TGCGCCAGCGTTCGATCCCCACAGGGGGCAAGGGACGAGCAGTACTTC. The variable domain in full, with the rest retrieved from reference TRBV5-1 and TRBJ2-7, is KAGVTQTPRYLIKTRGQQVTLSCSPISGHRSVSWYQQTPGQGLQFLFEYFSETQRNKGNFPGRFSGRQFSNSRSEMNVSTLELGDSALYLCASVRSPQGARDEQYFGPGTRLTVT.

The genes are TRBV18 and TRBJ1-2, with no clear D. This CDR3 region has 16 residues. Germline loops: CDR1 KGHSH, CDR2 LQKENI. V was cut by 3 bases and J by 0 bases, with 14 bases left in between. The DNA of the CDR3 is TGTGCCAGCTCACCGTCTTCTGGGTCTGCTAACTATGGCTACACCTTC. It encodes CASSPSSGSANYGYTF.

The chain has TRBV11-3 and TRBJ2-2; 8 nucleotides line up with TRBD1. The V segment lost 4 bases and the J segment 4 bases; nucleotides outside the gene matches: 5. This CDR3 has 15 residues. Germline CDR1 SGHNT, CDR2 YENEEA. CDR3 region: CASSSQGASTGELFF. DNA for the CDR3: TGTGCCAGCAGCTCGCAGGGGGCGAGCACCGGGGAGCTGTTTTTT.

This rearrangement joins TRBV2 to TRBJ2-7, with D possibly matching TRBD1 (6 bases). In germline, CDR1 is SNHLY, CDR2 FYNNEI. Trimming removed 3 bases from V and 3 bases from J, with 12 bases in between. CDR3 length equals 14 residues. CDR3 nucleotides: TGTGCCAGCAGTGACGGGACAACCTTCTACGAGCAGTACTTC. It specifies CASSDGTTFYEQYF.

V gene TRBV7-2 combines with J gene TRBJ2-2; no firm D call. Looked up from germline, CDR1 is SGHTA and CDR2 is FQGNSA. V shed 5 bases and J shed 6 bases, with 16 bases lying between them. The CDR3 has 15 amino acids. Here the CDR3 reads CASSPTPRRPGELFF. Here the CDR3 DNA reads TGTGCCAGCAGCCCGACCCCCAGAAGGCCCGGGGAGCTGTTTTTT.

The CDR3 loop is CASSFRGIIIQAFF. The CDR3 DNA is TGTGCCAGCAGTTTCAGGGGTATTATTATACAAGCTTTCTTT. This chain joins TRBV28 and TRBJ1-1; maybe TRBD1 (6 bases). Trimming pared 3 bases from V and 9 bases from J, leaving 17 bases between. Germline values: CDR1 MDHEN, CDR2 SYDVKM. This CDR3 is 14 amino acids long.

Only one count was recorded for this clone. This chain connects TRBV15 to TRBJ2-7; D uncertain. The CDR3 loop spans 15 amino acids. The V gene's germline CDR1 is LNHNV and CDR2 YYDKDF (reference sequence). Trimming took 1 base from V and 5 from J, leaving 15 bases between them. The CDR3 region has the DNA TGTGCCACCAGCAGAGGCCGTAATTACGTGGACGAGCAGTACTTC. Protein product: CATSRGRNYVDEQYF.

The chain recombines TRBV7-6 with TRBJ1-3; D is possibly TRBD1 (6 bases). V was trimmed by 5 bases and J by 6 bases, leaving 11 bases between them. Germline V gives CDR1 SGHVS, CDR2 FNYEAQ. The CDR3 is 13 amino acids. The CDR3 spells CASSPRDINTIYF. CDR3 sequence (DNA): TGTGCCAGCAGCCCCCGGGACATAAACACCATATATTTT.

V usage is TRBV6-5 and J usage is TRBJ1-1; D is possibly TRBD1 (6 bases). Germline-derived CDR1 and CDR2 are MNHEY and SVGAGI. There are 14 residues in the CDR3. Trimming cost V 6 bases and J 0 bases, with 11 bases left between them. The CDR3 region has the DNA TGTGCCAGCAGCAGGGGTTGGGTGAACACTGAAGCTTTCTTT. Protein: CASSRGWVNTEAFF.

This rearrangement joins TRBV5-4 to TRBJ1-1; TRBD1 is a possible D gene (5 bases). Per the germline V gene, CDR1 is SGHNT and CDR2 is YYREEE (reference sequence). V was cut by 0 bases and J by 11 bases, with 17 bases left in between. This CDR3 region has 14 residues. The CDR3 protein is CASSLAGQGRGAFF. The CDR3 bases are TGTGCCAGCAGCTTGGCCGGTCAGGGTCGGGGGGCTTTCTTT.